The present entry profiles one TCR beta chain with its context. The record originates from a study of blood T cell repertoires in COVID-19. In the study overall: The samples span acute and convalescent COVID-19 from the United States, Italy and Spain.

Generated by immunoSEQ multiplex PCR, the TCRdb table keeps only in-frame clones and is missing some. The sample has roughly 240,000 clones; more than 70% are singletons. Sequencing input: PBMCs or T cells enriched from blood (not recorded which). The sequence was obtained from a woman aged 40 to 50 with acute COVID-19.

The CDR3 DNA reads TGCGCCAGCAGCCTCCGTCGGGGGGATCAGCCCCAGCATTTT. It specifies CASSLRRGDQPQHF. V gene TRBV4-1 combines with J gene TRBJ1-5, with D perhaps matching TRBD1 (5 bases). Germline CDR1 and CDR2: MGHRA and YSYEKL. Trimming cost V 4 bases and J 5 bases, with 12 bases left between them. The CDR3 sequence is 14 residues long.